Shown below are 12 T cell receptor beta chains from a single sample sequenced in a study of blood T cell dynamics during melanoma immunotherapy. The study, taken as a whole, reports: The most clonal sorted CD8+ subset, immune-effector cells, was closest to cell-free DNA CDR3 sequences.

Time point specified: week 3, after first cycle of checkpoint inhibitor. Memory T cells counted as immune-effector cells when CD3+ CD4- CD8+ CD45RA- CD45RO-high CD27- CCR7-. Assay used: immunoSEQ multiplex PCR; TCRdb lists only in-frame clones, some missing. The sample consists of roughly 2,000 clones, more than 75% of them appearing once. These receptors are not linked to any known antigen. Sequencing used CD8+ T cells from blood, obtained from a patient treated with checkpoint blockade. These receptors all stem from a human donor with melanoma.

This rearrangement joins TRBV12-5 to TRBJ2-5; D may be TRBD2 (7 bases). Germline V CDR1 and CDR2: LGHNT, FRNRAP. The ends were cut back, 6 bases at V and 5 bases at J, with 19 bases in the middle. CDR3 length equals 15 residues. CDR3 sequence (DNA): TGTGCTAGTGGACCAACGGGGGGCACAGGGGAGACCCAGTACTTC. Encoded protein: CASGPTGGTGETQYF.

The chain is built from TRBV7-8 and TRBJ2-5; D gene ambiguous. CDR1 and CDR2 from the germline V gene are SGHVS and FQNEAQ. The CDR3 runs 15 residues. Trimming removed 0 bases at V and 0 bases at J, with 8 bases between. CDR3 bases: TGTGCCAGCAGCTTAGCGCAAGCTTACCAAGAGACCCAGTACTTC. Protein product: CASSLAQAYQETQYF.

V usage is TRBV19 and J usage is TRBJ1-1; a possible D gene is TRBD1 (6 bases). The V and J ends lost 6 bases and 6 bases respectively, with 14 bases between them. The CDR3 consists of 13 residues. Per germline, CDR1 LNHDA and CDR2 SQIVND (reference sequence). CDR3 in amino acids: CASREDSRPEAFF. The CDR3 coding sequence is TGTGCCAGTAGGGAGGACAGTCGGCCTGAAGCTTTCTTT.

The gene calls are TRBV19 and TRBJ2-7; TRBD1 is a possible D gene (6 bases). The ends were cut back, 7 bases at V and 1 base at J, with 11 bases in the middle. This CDR3 spans 13 amino acids. Germline V lookup: CDR1 LNHDA, CDR2 SQIVND (reference sequence). CDR3 loop: CASTIRGSYEQYF. In DNA form, the CDR3 reads TGTGCCAGTACGATCAGGGGATCCTACGAGCAGTACTTC.

The V gene is TRBV28, the J gene TRBJ2-1, with 9 bases matching TRBD2. The ends lost 6 bases at V and 5 bases at J; junction bases unmatched: 14. This CDR3 spans 17 amino acids. Germline V CDR1 and CDR2: MDHEN, SYDVKM. Written as DNA, the CDR3 is TGTGCCAGCAGCTACAGGGTTATAGCGGGAGAGGACAATGAGCAGTTCTTC. Protein sequence: CASSYRVIAGEDNEQFF.

The chain employs TRBV7-2 and TRBJ2-2, with D hard to call. Germline V gene data show CDR1 as SGHTA and CDR2 as FQGNSA. Trimming pared 1 base from V and 5 bases from J, leaving 8 bases between. The CDR3 contains 14 residues. DNA of the CDR3: TGTGCCAGCAGCTTAGAGGCAGCTACCGGGGAGCTGTTTTTT. Translation: CASSLEAATGELFF.

The sample holds a few counts of this clone. The chain recombines TRBV9 with TRBJ2-3; 7 positions agree with TRBD1. There are 16 residues in the CDR3. Germline-derived CDR1 and CDR2 are SGDLS and YYNGEE. V dropped 4 bases and J dropped 0; count of bases not matched to a gene: 8. CDR3 DNA sequence: TGTGCCAGCAGCTTACCGCAGGGGGAGAGCACAGATACGCAGTATTTT. Its protein product is CASSLPQGESTDTQYF.

This chain connects TRBV27 to TRBJ1-5, with D possibly being TRBD1 (6 bases). The CDR3 extends over 14 amino acids. The germline CDR1 and CDR2 sequences are MNHEY and SMNVEV (reference sequence). V lost 5 bases and J lost 3, with 11 bases in between. CDR3 sequence: CASSATGYNQPQHF. For the CDR3, the DNA is TGTGCCAGCAGTGCCACAGGGTACAATCAGCCCCAGCATTTT.

This clone was seen more than once but under ten times. The CDR3 here is CARSAILSGTEYQPQHF. The CDR3 nucleotides are TGTGCCAGAAGCGCAATACTCTCCGGGACAGAATATCAGCCCCAGCATTTT. The chain joins TRBV5-3 to TRBJ1-5; 7 positions agree with TRBD1. TRBV5-3 has ORF status, its function being uncertain. This CDR3 is built from 17 residues. The junction had 15 bases not matched to a gene; V was cut back by 4 bases and J by 5 bases.

This clone was detected only once. The junction and the germline gene differ at one end; a read error may be behind it. The same CDR3 is also encoded by other DNA sequences in this sample. The gene calls are TRBV7-9 and TRBJ1-2; tentatively, D is TRBD1 (6 bases). The CDR3 totals 15 residues. Germline V lookup: CDR1 SEHNR, CDR2 FQNEAQ (reference sequence). CDR3 loop: CASSLALDSHYAYTF. CDR3 nucleotide sequence: TGTGCCAGCAGCCTAGCCTTGGACAGCCATTACGCCTACACCTTC. The full variable domain, its missing parts supplied by reference TRBV7-9 and TRBJ1-2, is DTGVSQNPRHKITKRGQNVTFRCDPISEHNRLYWYRQTLGQGPEFLTYFQNEAQLEKSRLLSDRFSAERPKGSFSTLEIQRTEQGDSAMYLCASSLALDSHYAYTFGSGTRLTVV.

The chain links TRBV5-6 to TRBJ1-2; D uncertain. Trimming stripped 1 base from V and 2 bases from J, with 12 bases between. Germline assignment: CDR1 SGHDT and CDR2 YYEEEE. The CDR3 has 15 residues. CDR3 loop: CASSLLPESNYGYTF. CDR3 in DNA: TGTGCCAGCAGCTTGTTGCCAGAGTCCAACTATGGCTACACCTTC.

The rearrangement links TRBV29-1 to TRBJ2-1; no firm D call. Trimming removed 3 bases at V and 10 bases at J, with 16 bases between. The germline V gene has CDR1 SQVTM and CDR2 ANQGSEA. The CDR3 loop spans 13 amino acids. The CDR3 DNA sequence: TGCAGCGTTGACGTCAGGATAGGACGGGAGCAGTTCTTC. Protein sequence: CSVDVRIGREQFF.